The text below deals with one T cell receptor (beta chain). The sample is drawn from a study of blood T cell repertoires in COVID-19. Across the study: The analysed material was cDNA or gDNA that came from T cells, B-cell-depleted T cells, or PBMCs.

The CDR3 extends over 14 amino acids. J was trimmed by 3 bases and V by 6 bases; bases with no gene match: 7. Germline CDR1 and CDR2: MDHEN and SYDVKM. Enrollment of patients from Seattle took place during active infection, with longitudinal follow-up. In the original workflow: Nucleated cell number was recorded as an estimate derived from reference gene primer amplification. Produced via immunoSEQ multiplex PCR; TCRdb's table is partial and in-frame only. From that table come the V and J calls and clone size; the DNA was used to work out D and trimming. The table shows fewer than 200,000 clones, with around nine tenths occurring only once.

The sequenced sample consisted of peripheral blood. V is TRBV28 and J is TRBJ2-7; 8 bases fit TRBD1. This clonotype originated in a woman between 70 and 85 years old with COVID-19, enrolled during active disease. CDR3 region: CASRPPGQDYEQYF. CDR3 bases: TGTGCCAGCAGGCCCCCGGGACAGGACTACGAGCAGTACTTC.